One sample yielded the 21 T cell receptor beta chains listed below, sequenced in a study of CD8 T cells in ankylosing spondylitis. Via MiXCR, TCRdb re-called the 5' RACE reads, giving one row per CDR3 protein. The sample has a few hundred thousand distinct CDR3 sequences, less than 25% seen once. The sample was blood, either unsorted or a sorted T cell fraction (not recorded which). Receptors originate from a female donor with ankylosing spondylitis or in good health (not recorded which).

This rearrangement joins TRBV24-1 to TRBJ2-1; no reliable D call. Germline-derived CDR1 and CDR2 are KGHDR and SFDVKD. Trimming took off 3 bases at V and 6 bases at J, with 11 bases between the two ends. The CDR3 sequence is 14 residues long. The CDR3 region is CATSDIPPGNEQFF. CDR3 in DNA: TGTGCCACCAGTGATATCCCACCGGGCAATGAGCAGTTCTTC.

This chain links TRBV7-2 with TRBJ2-1, with D possibly TRBD2 on 6 matching bases. From germline, CDR1 is SGHTA and CDR2 FQGNSA. This CDR3 comprises 13 residues. Trimming took off 2 bases at V and 6 bases at J, with 8 bases between the two ends. CDR3 coding DNA: TGTGCCAGCAGCTTATGGACTACCAATGAGCAGTTCTTC. Amino acid sequence: CASSLWTTNEQFF. Full variable domain (rest looked up from reference TRBV7-2 and TRBJ2-1): GAGVSQSPSNKVTEKGKDVELRCDPISGHTALYWYRQSLGQGLEFLIYFQGNSAPDKSGLPSDRFSAERTGGSVSTLTIQRTQQEDSAVYLCASSLWTTNEQFFGPGTRLTVL.

The V and J genes are TRBV20-1 and TRBJ2-7; 14 bases line up with TRBD2. Germline V lookup: CDR1 DFQATT, CDR2 SNEGSKA (reference sequence). This CDR3 comprises 12 residues. CDR3 sequence (DNA): TGCGGGACTAGCGGGAGTCGTTACGAGCAGTACTTC. Translating gives CGTSGSRYEQYF.

This clonotype was recorded many times. This rearrangement joins TRBV12-3 or TRBV12-4 to TRBJ2-5; D unclear. The CDR3 extends over 12 amino acids. The V and J ends lost 7 bases and 5 bases respectively, with 11 bases between them. The chain's CDR3 is CASNRVGETQYF. In nucleotides, the CDR3 is TGTGCCAGCAACCGGGTGGGGGAGACCCAGTACTTC.

This clonotype was detected ten times or more. The chain has TRBV12-3 or TRBV12-4 and TRBJ1-1; D possibly corresponds to TRBD1 (6 bases). The CDR3 has 13 residues. Trimming took off 5 bases at V and 5 bases at J, with 12 bases between the two ends. The CDR3 loop is CASSPFRGTEAFF. In DNA, the CDR3 is TGTGCCAGCAGTCCCTTCAGGGGAACTGAAGCTTTCTTT.

This rearrangement joins TRBV7-2 to TRBJ2-1; D is tentatively TRBD1 or TRBD2 (5 bases each). The CDR3 runs 15 residues. Germline CDR1 is SGHTA and CDR2 is FQGNSA. V was clipped by 2 bases and J by 6 bases, with 14 bases between them. The chain's CDR3 is CASSLQSGGTNEQFF. The CDR3 DNA follows: TGTGCCAGCAGCTTACAGAGTGGGGGAACCAATGAGCAGTTCTTC.

This clonotype showed up many times. The chain carries TRBV29-1 and TRBJ1-2; no definite D call. CDR1 is SQVTM, CDR2 ANQGSEA, per germline. This CDR3 contains 16 residues. Trimming pared 3 bases from V and 3 bases from J, leaving 20 bases between. CDR3 DNA sequence: TGCAGCGTTGAGTCCCCCCGGGGATCCTCGGACTATGGCTACACCTTC. This codes for CSVESPRGSSDYGYTF.

This sequence joins TRBV6-1 and TRBJ2-6, with D unclear. This CDR3 spans 15 amino acids. CDR1 and CDR2 from the germline V gene are MNHNS and SASEGT. Trimming stripped 5 bases from V and 0 bases from J, with 8 bases between. DNA of the CDR3: TGTGCCAGCAGTACCCATAACTCTGGGGCCAACGTCCTGACTTTC. The encoded protein is CASSTHNSGANVLTF.

V is TRBV6-1 and J is TRBJ2-7; TRBD2 agrees at 14 bases. The ends lost 8 bases at V and 7 bases at J; junction bases unmatched: 7. The CDR3 runs 14 residues. Germline-derived CDR1 and CDR2 are MNHNS and SASEGT. This CDR3 reads CASAGLAGGGEQYF. Written as DNA, the CDR3 is TGTGCCAGCGCAGGACTAGCGGGAGGAGGAGAGCAGTACTTC.

V usage is TRBV15 and J usage is TRBJ2-3; D ambiguous. The CDR3 covers 13 residues. V was pared by 3 bases and J by 3 bases, with 7 bases between. CDR1 is LNHNV, CDR2 YYDKDF, per germline (reference sequence). The CDR3 DNA follows: TGTGCCACCAGCAGTCCCAGAACAGATACGCAGTATTTT. This translates into CATSSPRTDTQYF.

The V call is TRBV27, the J call TRBJ2-2, with 8 bases lining up with TRBD2. The V and J ends lost 6 bases and 6 bases, in that order; junction bases with no gene match: 0. The CDR3 is 12 amino acids. Germline CDR1 is MNHEY and CDR2 is SMNVEV (reference sequence). CDR3 in DNA: TGTGCCAGCAGGGGACTAGCCGGGGAGCTGTTTTTT. Its translation: CASRGLAGELFF.

V gene TRBV18 combines with J gene TRBJ2-1, with D unclear. The V and J ends lost 2 bases and 7 bases respectively, with 18 bases between them. Germline CDR1 is KGHSH and CDR2 is LQKENI. The CDR3 sequence is 16 residues long. The CDR3 region has the DNA TGTGCCAGCTCACCAGGTTGGTCAGGCTTCTTAAATGAGCAGTTCTTC. Residues: CASSPGWSGFLNEQFF.

In this sample, this clonotype turned up many times. The chain carries TRBV29-1 and TRBJ2-7; tentative D call: TRBD1 (5 bases). This CDR3 has 12 amino acids. Trimming left V 3 bases short and J 3 bases short, with 9 bases between. CDR1 SQVTM and CDR2 ANQGSEA come from the germline V gene. CDR3: CSVEGRDYEQYF. Written as DNA, the CDR3 is TGCAGCGTTGAGGGCAGGGACTACGAGCAGTACTTC.

On this clonotype itself: Its ends do not fully match the called genes, so a read error is possible. The chain uses TRBV15 and TRBJ1-5; the D gene is possibly TRBD1 (5 bases). The CDR3 runs 12 residues. Germline V gene lookup returns CDR1 LNHNV and CDR2 YYDKDF (reference sequence). CDR3: CATSRDWGRWLF. The DNA for the CDR3 is TGTGCCACCAGCAGAGATTGGGGGAGATGGCTTTTT.

The table lists this clonotype with a few counts. This chain uses TRBV20-1 with TRBJ2-7; 8 bases agree with TRBD1. The CDR3 loop spans 14 amino acids. CDR1 and CDR2 (germline): DFQATT, SNEGSKA (reference sequence). The V and J ends lost 5 bases and 5 bases, in that order; junction bases with no gene match: 11. The CDR3 loop is CSADSGQGTHEQYF. The CDR3 DNA reads as TGCAGTGCTGACAGTGGACAGGGAACCCACGAGCAGTACTTC.

This chain joins TRBV3-1 and TRBJ2-7; 7 bases match TRBD2. The CDR3 has 14 residues. Germline lookup yields CDR1 LGHDT and CDR2 YNNKEL (reference sequence). The V gene end was trimmed by 1 base and the J gene end by 3 bases; junction bases not matched to a gene: 3. The CDR3 sequence is CASSQGTRDYEQYF. The CDR3 bases are TGTGCCAGCAGCCAAGGGACTAGGGACTACGAGCAGTACTTC.

This clonotype was observed a handful of times. V is TRBV20-1 and J is TRBJ2-1; D is unclear. This CDR3 has 11 amino acids. Trimming removed 4 bases from V and 12 bases from J, with 13 bases in between. Germline V lookup: CDR1 DFQATT, CDR2 SNEGSKA (reference sequence). CDR3 sequence reads: CSANGRYGQFF. For the CDR3, the DNA is TGCAGTGCTAACGGCAGATATGGGCAGTTCTTC.

The gene calls are TRBV28 and TRBJ2-7; the D is unclear. This CDR3 is 15 amino acids long. Germline-derived CDR1 and CDR2 are MDHEN and SYDVKM. Trimming shortened V by 4 bases and J by 4 bases, and 17 bases separated the two germline ends. The CDR3 DNA is TGTGCCAGCAGTTCTCCAGGAGCTACCGAATACGAGCAGTACTTC. Its protein product is CASSSPGATEYEQYF.

This clonotype was seen repeatedly, ten times or more. The rearrangement uses TRBV29-1 and TRBJ2-5; no clear D gene. The V gene's germline CDR1 is SQVTM and CDR2 ANQGSEA. Trimming removed 4 bases from V and 2 bases from J, with 5 bases in between. CDR3 length equals 11 residues. In DNA, the CDR3 is TGCAGCGTTGGACTTCAAGAGACCCAGTACTTC. Amino acid sequence: CSVGLQETQYF.

This chain connects TRBV5-1 to TRBJ1-4; D uncertain. Germline V lookup: CDR1 SGHRS, CDR2 YFSETQ. The CDR3 has 14 residues. V was pared by 4 bases and J by 0 bases, with 7 bases between. CDR3 sequence: CASSPEATNEKLFF. The CDR3 bases are TGCGCCAGCAGCCCGGAGGCAACTAATGAAAAACTGTTTTTT. The whole variable domain, remainder taken from reference TRBV5-1 and TRBJ1-4, is KAGVTQTPRYLIKTRGQQVTLSCSPISGHRSVSWYQQTPGQGLQFLFEYFSETQRNKGNFPGRFSGRQFSNSRSEMNVSTLELGDSALYLCASSPEATNEKLFFGSGTQLSVL.

The rearrangement joins TRBV20-1 to TRBJ2-1, with 9 bases that match TRBD2. In germline, CDR1 is DFQATT, CDR2 SNEGSKA (reference sequence). The CDR3 sequence is 14 residues long. J gave up 5 bases and V 6 bases, and 8 bases lay outside the gene matches. CDR3 DNA sequence: TGCAGTGCCCCTGGGCTAGCGGGGAACAATGAGCAGTTCTTC. Its translation: CSAPGLAGNNEQFF.